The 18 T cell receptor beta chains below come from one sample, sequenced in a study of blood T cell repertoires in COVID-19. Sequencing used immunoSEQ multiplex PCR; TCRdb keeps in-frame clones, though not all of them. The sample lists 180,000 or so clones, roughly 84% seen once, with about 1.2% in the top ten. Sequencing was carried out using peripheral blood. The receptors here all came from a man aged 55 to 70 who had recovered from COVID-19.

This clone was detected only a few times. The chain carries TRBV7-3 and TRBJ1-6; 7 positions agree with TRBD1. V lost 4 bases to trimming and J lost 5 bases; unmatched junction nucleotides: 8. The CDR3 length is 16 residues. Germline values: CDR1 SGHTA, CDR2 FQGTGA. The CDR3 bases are TGTGCCAGCAGCTCCTCGTCGACAGGGAATAATTCACCCCTCCACTTT. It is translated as CASSSSSTGNNSPLHF.

CDR3 sequence: CASSQRETGGLDNEQFF. The DNA for the CDR3 is TGCGCCAGCAGCCAACGGGAGACAGGGGGATTGGACAATGAGCAGTTCTTC. V and J are TRBV4-1 and TRBJ2-1; 9 nucleotides line up with TRBD1. The CDR3 consists of 17 residues. The ends lost 2 bases at V and 5 bases at J; junction bases unmatched: 10. CDR1 and CDR2 from the germline V gene are MGHRA and YSYEKL.

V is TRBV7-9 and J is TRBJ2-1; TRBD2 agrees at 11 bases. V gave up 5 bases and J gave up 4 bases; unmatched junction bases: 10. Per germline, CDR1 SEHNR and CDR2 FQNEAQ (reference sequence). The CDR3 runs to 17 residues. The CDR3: CASSQATSGVGYNEQFF. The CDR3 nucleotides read TGTGCCAGCAGCCAGGCGACTAGCGGGGTTGGGTACAATGAGCAGTTCTTC.

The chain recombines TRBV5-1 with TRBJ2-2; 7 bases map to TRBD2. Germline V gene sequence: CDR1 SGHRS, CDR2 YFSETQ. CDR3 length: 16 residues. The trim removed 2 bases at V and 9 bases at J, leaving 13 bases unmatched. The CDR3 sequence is CASSFRLAEGNRELFF. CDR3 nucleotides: TGCGCCAGCAGCTTCCGACTAGCTGAGGGTAATAGGGAGCTGTTTTTT.

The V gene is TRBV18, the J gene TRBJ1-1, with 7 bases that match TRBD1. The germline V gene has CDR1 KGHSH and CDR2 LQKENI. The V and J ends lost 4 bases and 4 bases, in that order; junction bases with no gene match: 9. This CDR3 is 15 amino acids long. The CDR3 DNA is TGTGCCAGCTCACAACAGGGGTACTTGGGCACTGAAGCTTTCTTT. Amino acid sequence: CASSQQGYLGTEAFF.

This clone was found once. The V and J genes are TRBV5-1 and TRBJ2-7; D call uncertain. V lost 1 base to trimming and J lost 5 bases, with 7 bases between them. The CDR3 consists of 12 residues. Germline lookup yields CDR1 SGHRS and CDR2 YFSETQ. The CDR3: CASSLLFHEQYF. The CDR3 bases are TGCGCCAGCAGCTTGTTATTCCACGAGCAGTACTTC. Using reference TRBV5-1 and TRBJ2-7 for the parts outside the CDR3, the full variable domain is KAGVTQTPRYLIKTRGQQVTLSCSPISGHRSVSWYQQTPGQGLQFLFEYFSETQRNKGNFPGRFSGRQFSNSRSEMNVSTLELGDSALYLCASSLLFHEQYFGPGTRLTVT.

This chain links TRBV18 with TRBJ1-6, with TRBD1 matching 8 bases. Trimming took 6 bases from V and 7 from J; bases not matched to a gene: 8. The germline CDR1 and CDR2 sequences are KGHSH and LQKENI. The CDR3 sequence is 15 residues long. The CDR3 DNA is TGTGCCAGCTCTCCCGGAACAGGGGGGAATTCACCCCTCCACTTT. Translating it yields CASSPGTGGNSPLHF.

CDR3 coding DNA: TGTGCCAGTAGTACGCAGGGGGGCGAAGACTATGGCTACACCTTC. Translating it yields CASSTQGGEDYGYTF. This chain links TRBV19 with TRBJ1-2; 7 bases fit TRBD1. Germline V gene data show CDR1 as LNHDA and CDR2 as SQIVND (reference sequence). J lost 3 bases, V lost 4 bases, and 8 bases had no gene match. This CDR3 has 15 amino acids.

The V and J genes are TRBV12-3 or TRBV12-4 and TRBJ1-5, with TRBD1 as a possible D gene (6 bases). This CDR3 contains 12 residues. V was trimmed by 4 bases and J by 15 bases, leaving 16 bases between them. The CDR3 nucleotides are TGTGCCAGCAGTTCCGAACAGGGATGGGCGCATTTT. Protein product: CASSSEQGWAHF.

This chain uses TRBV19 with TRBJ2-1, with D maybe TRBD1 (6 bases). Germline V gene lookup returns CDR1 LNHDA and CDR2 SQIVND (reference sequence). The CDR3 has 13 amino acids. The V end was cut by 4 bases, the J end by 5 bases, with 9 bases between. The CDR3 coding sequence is TGTGCCAGTAGTAACAGGGATAACAATGAGCAGTTCTTC. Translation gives CASSNRDNNEQFF. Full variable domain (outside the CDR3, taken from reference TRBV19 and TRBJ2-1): DGGITQSPKYLFRKEGQNVTLSCEQNLNHDAMYWYRQDPGQGLRLIYYSQIVNDFQKGDIAEGYSVSREKKESFPLTVTSAQKNPTAFYLCASSNRDNNEQFFGPGTRLTVL.

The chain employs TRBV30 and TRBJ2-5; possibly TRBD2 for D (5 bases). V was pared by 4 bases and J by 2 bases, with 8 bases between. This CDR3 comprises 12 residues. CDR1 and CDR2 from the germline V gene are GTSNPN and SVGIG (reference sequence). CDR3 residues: CAWNRGQETQYF. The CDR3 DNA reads TGTGCCTGGAACCGAGGGCAAGAGACCCAGTACTTC.

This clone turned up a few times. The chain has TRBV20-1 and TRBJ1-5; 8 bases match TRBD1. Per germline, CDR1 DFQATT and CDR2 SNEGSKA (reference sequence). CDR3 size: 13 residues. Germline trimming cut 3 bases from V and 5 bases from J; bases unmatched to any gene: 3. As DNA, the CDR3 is TGCAGTGCTAGTCAGGGGGCTTATCAGCCCCAGCATTTT. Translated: CSASQGAYQPQHF.

CDR3 coding DNA: TGTGCCACGGGGGCGCGGGCTAAGGACACCGGGGAGCTGTTTTTT. The encoded protein is CATGARAKDTGELFF. The rearrangement joins TRBV15 to TRBJ2-2, with a possible D match to TRBD1 (6 bases). CDR3 length: 15 amino acids. The germline V and J ends were trimmed by 9 bases and 3 bases, with 17 bases remaining between them. From germline, CDR1 is LNHNV and CDR2 YYDKDF (reference sequence).

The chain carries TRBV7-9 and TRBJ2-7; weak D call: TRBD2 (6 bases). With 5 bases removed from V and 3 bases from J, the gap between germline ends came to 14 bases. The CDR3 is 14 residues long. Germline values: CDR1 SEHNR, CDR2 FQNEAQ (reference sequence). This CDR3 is CASSVGTANYEQYF. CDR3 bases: TGTGCCAGCAGCGTCGGGACTGCTAACTACGAGCAGTACTTC. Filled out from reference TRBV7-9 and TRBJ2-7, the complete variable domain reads DTGVSQNPRHKITKRGQNVTFRCDPISEHNRLYWYRQTLGQGPEFLTYFQNEAQLEKSRLLSDRFSAERPKGSFSTLEIQRTEQGDSAMYLCASSVGTANYEQYFGPGTRLTVT.

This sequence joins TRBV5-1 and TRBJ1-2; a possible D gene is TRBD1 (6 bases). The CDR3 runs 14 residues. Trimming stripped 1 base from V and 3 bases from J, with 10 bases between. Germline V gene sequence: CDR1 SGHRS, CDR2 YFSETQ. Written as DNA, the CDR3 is TGCGCCAGCAGCTTGCGGGACACTGACTATGGCTACACCTTC. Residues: CASSLRDTDYGYTF.

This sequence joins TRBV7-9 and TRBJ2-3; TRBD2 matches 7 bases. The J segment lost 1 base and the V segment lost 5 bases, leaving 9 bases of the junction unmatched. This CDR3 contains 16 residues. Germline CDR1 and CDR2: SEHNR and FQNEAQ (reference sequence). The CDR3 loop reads CASSPMGGDGTDTQYF. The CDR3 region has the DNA TGTGCCAGCAGCCCCATGGGGGGGGATGGCACAGATACGCAGTATTTT.

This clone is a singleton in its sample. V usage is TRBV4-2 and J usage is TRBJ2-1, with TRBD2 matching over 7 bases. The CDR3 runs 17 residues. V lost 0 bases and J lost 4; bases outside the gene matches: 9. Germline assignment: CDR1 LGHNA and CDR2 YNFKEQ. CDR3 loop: CASSQDRAERGYNEQFF. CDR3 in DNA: TGTGCCAGCAGCCAAGACCGGGCCGAGCGGGGTTACAATGAGCAGTTCTTC.

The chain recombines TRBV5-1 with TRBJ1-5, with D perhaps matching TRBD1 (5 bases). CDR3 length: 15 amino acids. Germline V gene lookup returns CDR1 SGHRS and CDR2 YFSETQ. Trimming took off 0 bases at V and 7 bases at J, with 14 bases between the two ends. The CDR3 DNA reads TGCGCCAGCAGCTTGGATGGGGCCGGGGGGCAGCCCCAGCATTTT. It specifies CASSLDGAGGQPQHF.